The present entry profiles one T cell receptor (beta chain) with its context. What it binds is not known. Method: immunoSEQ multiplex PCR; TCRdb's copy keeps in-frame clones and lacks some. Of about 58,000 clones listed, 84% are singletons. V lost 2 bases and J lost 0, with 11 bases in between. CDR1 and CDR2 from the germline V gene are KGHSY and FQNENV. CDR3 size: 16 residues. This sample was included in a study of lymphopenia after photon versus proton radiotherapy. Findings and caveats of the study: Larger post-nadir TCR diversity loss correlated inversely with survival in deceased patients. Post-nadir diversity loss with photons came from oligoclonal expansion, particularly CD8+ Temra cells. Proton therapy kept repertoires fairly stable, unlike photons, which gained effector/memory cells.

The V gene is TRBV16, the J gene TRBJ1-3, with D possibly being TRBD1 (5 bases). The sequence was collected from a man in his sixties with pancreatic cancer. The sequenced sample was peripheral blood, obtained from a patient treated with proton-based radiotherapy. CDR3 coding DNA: TGTGCCAGCAGCCAAATCCGACAGTCCTCTGGAAACACCATATATTTT. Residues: CASSQIRQSSGNTIYF. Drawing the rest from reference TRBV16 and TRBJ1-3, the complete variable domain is GEEVAQTPKHLVRGEGQKAKLYCAPIKGHSYVFWYQQVLKNEFKFLISFQNENVFDETGMPKERFSAKCLPNSPCSLEIQATKLEDSAVYFCASSQIRQSSGNTIYFGEGSWLTVV.